This is a list of T cell receptor beta chains from one sample in a study of cytomegalovirus exposure and HLA in healthy donors. The assay was immunoSEQ multiplex PCR, and TCRdb's table has in-frame clones only and misses some. Among 150,000 to 200,000 clones listed, over 60% were seen once. The sequencing input was PBMCs. These receptors were collected from a woman aged 45-59 years in good health and CMV-seropositive. CDR3s include the opening cysteine and the closing phenylalanine or tryptophan. A D gene is named only where the DNA matches it firmly. Size is stated for part of the rows, as once, few or many counts, or as a class when the clone is expanded.

CDR3	D	size	V	J
CASRSRTGGPGELFF	TRBD1	.	TRBV27	TRBJ2-2
CSAGTTFEQYF	TRBD2	.	TRBV20-1	TRBJ2-7
CASRGDTYEQFF	.	once	TRBV25-1	TRBJ2-1
CASSTRTGADTQYF	TRBD1	.	TRBV9	TRBJ2-3
CASSSLPQGATNEKLFF	TRBD1	.	TRBV5-1	TRBJ1-4
CASSYGTELAGDQFF	TRBD2	.	TRBV6-5	TRBJ2-1
CAWSVRGLSNQPQHF	.	.	TRBV30	TRBJ1-5
CASRDWENSPLHF	.	few	TRBV6-5	TRBJ1-6
CASSQRTGRESYEQYF	.	.	TRBV4-1	TRBJ2-7
CASSVGARSNQPQHF	.	.	TRBV6-1	TRBJ1-5
CSVPADTEAFF	.	.	TRBV29-1	TRBJ1-1
CASSVGHKEKLFF	.	.	TRBV19	TRBJ1-4
CASSPVEAGAYNEQFF	TRBD2	few	TRBV9	TRBJ2-1
CASSKGQGANSYEQYF	TRBD1	.	TRBV7-9	TRBJ2-7
CASSLGDRALQETQYF	TRBD1	.	TRBV5-1	TRBJ2-5
CASSPLTAYNEQFF	.	.	TRBV6-5	TRBJ2-1
CASSPTGAYSEAFF	TRBD1	.	TRBV19	TRBJ1-1
CASSLNQALFRYGYTF	.	.	TRBV11-2	TRBJ1-2
CASSDGAGGPGELFF	TRBD2	.	TRBV10-1	TRBJ2-2
CASRLPGGSEAFF	.	.	TRBV19	TRBJ1-1
CASSQLMNTEAFF	.	.	TRBV6-5	TRBJ1-1
CASSLGQGFSEAFF	TRBD1	.	TRBV7-9	TRBJ1-1
CASKQAPGYTF	.	.	TRBV6-6	TRBJ1-2
CASSPGQGRTYEQYF	TRBD1	.	TRBV27	TRBJ2-7
CASSRGSPQDGYTF	.	.	TRBV6-5	TRBJ1-2
CASSTKPQGAYGYTF	TRBD1	.	TRBV19	TRBJ1-2
CASSEGLAGYNEQFF	TRBD2	.	TRBV2	TRBJ2-1
CASSLMSGYTF	.	.	TRBV7-9	TRBJ1-2
CASSYGRRGVTEAFF	.	.	TRBV6-6	TRBJ1-1
CASSPRGNNEQFF	.	.	TRBV9	TRBJ2-1
CASSPGAGLYGYTF	.	.	TRBV18	TRBJ1-2
CAISYGQGATEAFF	TRBD1	.	TRBV10-3	TRBJ1-1
CASTQGAGQPQHF	TRBD1	.	TRBV2	TRBJ1-5
CASSRGTTYEQYF	TRBD2	once	TRBV5-6	.
CASSLNDNSGNTIYF	.	.	TRBV5-1	TRBJ1-3
CASSENGRANEQFF	TRBD2	.	TRBV6-5	TRBJ2-1
CASSPGQGVSYGYTF	TRBD1	.	TRBV13	TRBJ1-2
CASSYGTGSEKLFF	TRBD1	few	TRBV7-2	TRBJ1-4
CASSLSVTGELFF	.	few	TRBV5-5	TRBJ2-2
CAWSVRRADTQYF	.	.	TRBV30	TRBJ2-3
CASSLRTVATNEKLFF	.	.	TRBV7-2	TRBJ1-4
CASSLQASSYNSPLHF	.	.	TRBV7-8	TRBJ1-6
CATSKGRTGYYEQYF	TRBD1	.	TRBV6-6	.
CASSASPTTQETQYF	.	.	TRBV9	TRBJ2-5
CASSTGTANNEQFF	TRBD1	.	TRBV10-1	TRBJ2-1
CASSRRTSGTSEYEQYF	TRBD2	.	TRBV18	TRBJ2-7
CASSHGEEETQYF	.	once	TRBV7-2	TRBJ2-5
CASSPPHIGGRETQYF	.	.	TRBV4-1	TRBJ2-5
CASRGQGTDTQYF	TRBD1	.	TRBV7-9	TRBJ2-3
CASSQVGGTPYEQYF	.	.	TRBV4-1	TRBJ2-7
CASSLFRGDRNTEAFF	.	few	TRBV7-8	TRBJ1-1
CSVDAGGTDTQYF	TRBD2	.	TRBV29-1	TRBJ2-3
CASSPSGGADEQYF	TRBD1	once	TRBV7-3	TRBJ2-7
CASSGQGLNTEAFF	TRBD1	.	TRBV9	TRBJ1-1
CASSQRGVQGPQPQHF	.	.	TRBV7-9	TRBJ1-5
CASSVARTDTQYF	.	.	TRBV7-9	TRBJ2-3